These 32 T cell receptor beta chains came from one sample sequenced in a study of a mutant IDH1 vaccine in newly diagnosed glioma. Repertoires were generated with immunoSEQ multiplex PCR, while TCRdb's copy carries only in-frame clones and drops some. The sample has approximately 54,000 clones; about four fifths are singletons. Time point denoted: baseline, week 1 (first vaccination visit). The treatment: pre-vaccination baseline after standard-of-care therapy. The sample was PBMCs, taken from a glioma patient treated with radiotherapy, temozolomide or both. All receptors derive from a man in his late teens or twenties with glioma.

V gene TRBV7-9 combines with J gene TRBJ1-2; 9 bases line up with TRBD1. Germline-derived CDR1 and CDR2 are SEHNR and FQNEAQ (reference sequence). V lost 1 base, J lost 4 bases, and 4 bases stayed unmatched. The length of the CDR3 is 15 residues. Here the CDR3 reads CASSLVTGGGYGYTF. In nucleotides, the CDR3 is TGTGCCAGCAGCTTAGTCACAGGGGGCGGCTATGGCTACACCTTC.

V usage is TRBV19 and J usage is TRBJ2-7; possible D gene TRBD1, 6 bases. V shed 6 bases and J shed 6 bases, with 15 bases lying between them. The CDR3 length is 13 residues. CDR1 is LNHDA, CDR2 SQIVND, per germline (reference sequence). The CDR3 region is CASRPGAGVEQYF. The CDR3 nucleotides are TGTGCCAGTAGACCTGGGGCAGGGGTCGAGCAGTACTTC. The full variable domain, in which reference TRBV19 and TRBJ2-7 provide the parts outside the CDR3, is DGGITQSPKYLFRKEGQNVTLSCEQNLNHDAMYWYRQDPGQGLRLIYYSQIVNDFQKGDIAEGYSVSREKKESFPLTVTSAQKNPTAFYLCASRPGAGVEQYFGPGTRLTVT.

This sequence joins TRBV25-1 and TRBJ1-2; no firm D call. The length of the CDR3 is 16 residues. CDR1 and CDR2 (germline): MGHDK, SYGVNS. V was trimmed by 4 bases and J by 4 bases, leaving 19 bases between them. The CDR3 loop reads CASSGYTGMLFYGYTF. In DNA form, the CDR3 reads TGTGCCAGCAGTGGGTACACCGGGATGCTTTTCTATGGCTACACCTTC.

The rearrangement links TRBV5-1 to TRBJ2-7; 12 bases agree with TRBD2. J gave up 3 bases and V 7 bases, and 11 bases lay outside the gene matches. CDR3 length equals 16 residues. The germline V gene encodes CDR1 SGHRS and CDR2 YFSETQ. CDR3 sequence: CASRSQLAGGFYEQYF. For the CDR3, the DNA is TGCGCCAGCCGCTCGCAACTAGCGGGAGGCTTCTACGAGCAGTACTTC.

This CDR3 is CASSIRGGDEQYF. DNA for the CDR3: TGTGCCAGTAGTATTAGAGGCGGTGACGAGCAGTACTTC. The chain links TRBV19 to TRBJ2-7; D unresolved. Germline loops: CDR1 LNHDA, CDR2 SQIVND (reference sequence). The CDR3 extends over 13 amino acids. V was clipped by 3 bases and J by 5 bases, with 11 bases between them.

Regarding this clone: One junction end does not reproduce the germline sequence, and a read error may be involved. CDR3 coding DNA: TGTGCTAGCAGCTTAGGACGATACAATGAGCAGTTCTTC. Its translation is CASSLGRYNEQFF. The chain combines TRBV7-7 with TRBJ2-1; D remains ambiguous. Germline CDR1 and CDR2: SSHAT and FNYEAQ (reference sequence). The CDR3 consists of 13 residues.

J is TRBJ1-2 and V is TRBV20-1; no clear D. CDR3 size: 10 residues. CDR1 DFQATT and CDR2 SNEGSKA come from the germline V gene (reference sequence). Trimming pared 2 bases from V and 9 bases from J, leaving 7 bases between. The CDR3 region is CSARPHRYTF. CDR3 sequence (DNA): TGCAGTGCTAGACCCCATCGCTACACCTTC.

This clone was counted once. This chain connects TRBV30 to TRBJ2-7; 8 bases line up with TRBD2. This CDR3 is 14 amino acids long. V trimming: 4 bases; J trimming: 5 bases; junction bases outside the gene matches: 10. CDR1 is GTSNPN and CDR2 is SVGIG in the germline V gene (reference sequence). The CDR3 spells CAWKNREGRNEQYF. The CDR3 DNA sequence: TGTGCCTGGAAAAATCGGGAGGGCCGCAACGAGCAGTACTTC.

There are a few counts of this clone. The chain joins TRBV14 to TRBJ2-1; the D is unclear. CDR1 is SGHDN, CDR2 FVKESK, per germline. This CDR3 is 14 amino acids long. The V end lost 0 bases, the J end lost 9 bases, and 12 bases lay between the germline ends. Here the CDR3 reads CASSQDPWVAEQFF. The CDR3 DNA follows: TGTGCCAGCAGCCAAGACCCCTGGGTCGCTGAGCAGTTCTTC.

The CDR3 is CASSLHAVGGYGYTF. CDR3 DNA: TGTGCCAGCAGTCTACATGCGGTTGGGGGCTATGGCTACACCTTC. The chain has TRBV27 and TRBJ1-2; a possible D gene is TRBD1 (5 bases). Per the germline V gene, CDR1 is MNHEY and CDR2 is SMNVEV (reference sequence). Trimming cost V 5 bases and J 4 bases, with 17 bases left between them. CDR3 length: 15 amino acids.

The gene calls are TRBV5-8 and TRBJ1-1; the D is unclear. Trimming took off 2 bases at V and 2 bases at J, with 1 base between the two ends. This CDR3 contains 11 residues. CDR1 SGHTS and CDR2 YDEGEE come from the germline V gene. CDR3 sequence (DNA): TGTGCCAGCAGCTTCAACACTGAAGCTTTCTTT. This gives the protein CASSFNTEAFF.

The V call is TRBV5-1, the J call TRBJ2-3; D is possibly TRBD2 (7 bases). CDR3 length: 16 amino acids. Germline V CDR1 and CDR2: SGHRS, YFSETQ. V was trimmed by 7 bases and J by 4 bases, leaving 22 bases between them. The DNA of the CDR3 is TGCGCCAGCGGGGGGGGCCCCGGGAGACTACCAGATACGCAGTATTTT. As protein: CASGGGPGRLPDTQYF.

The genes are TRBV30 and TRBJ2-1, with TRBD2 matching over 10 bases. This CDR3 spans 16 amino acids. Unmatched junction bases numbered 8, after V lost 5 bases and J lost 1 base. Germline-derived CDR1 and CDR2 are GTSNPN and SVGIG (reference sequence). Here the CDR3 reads CAWWTSGGSSYNEQFF. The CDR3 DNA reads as TGTGCCTGGTGGACTAGCGGAGGTTCTTCCTACAATGAGCAGTTCTTC.

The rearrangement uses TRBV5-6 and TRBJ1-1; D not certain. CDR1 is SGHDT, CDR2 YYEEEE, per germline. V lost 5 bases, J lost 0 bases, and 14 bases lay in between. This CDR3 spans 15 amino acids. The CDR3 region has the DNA TGTGCCAGCAGATCGGGTCCAACCATGAACACTGAAGCTTTCTTT. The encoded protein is CASRSGPTMNTEAFF.

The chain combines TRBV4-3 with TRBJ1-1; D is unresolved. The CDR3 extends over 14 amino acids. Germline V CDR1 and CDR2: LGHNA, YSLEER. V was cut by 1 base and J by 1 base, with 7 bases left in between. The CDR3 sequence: CASSQGVSNTEAFF. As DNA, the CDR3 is TGCGCCAGCAGCCAAGGAGTTTCGAACACTGAAGCTTTCTTT.

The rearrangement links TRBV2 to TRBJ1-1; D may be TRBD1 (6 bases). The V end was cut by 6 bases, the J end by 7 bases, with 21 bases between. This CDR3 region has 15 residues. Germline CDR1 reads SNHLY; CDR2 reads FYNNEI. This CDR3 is CASSPEGQLMGEAFF. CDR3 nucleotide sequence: TGTGCCAGCAGCCCCGAAGGACAGCTGATGGGTGAAGCTTTCTTT.

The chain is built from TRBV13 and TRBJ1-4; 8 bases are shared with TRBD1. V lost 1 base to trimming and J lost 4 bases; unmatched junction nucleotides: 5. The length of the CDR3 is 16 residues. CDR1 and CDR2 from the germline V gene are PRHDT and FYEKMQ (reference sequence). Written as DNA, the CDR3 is TGTGCCAGCAGCTTAGCCAGGACAGGGTATAATGAAAAACTGTTTTTT. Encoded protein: CASSLARTGYNEKLFF. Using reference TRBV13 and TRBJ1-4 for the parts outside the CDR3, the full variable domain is AAGVIQSPRHLIKEKRETATLKCYPIPRHDTVYWYQQGPGQDPQFLISFYEKMQSDKGSIPDRFSAQQFSDYHSELNMSSLELGDSALYFCASSLARTGYNEKLFFGSGTQLSVL.

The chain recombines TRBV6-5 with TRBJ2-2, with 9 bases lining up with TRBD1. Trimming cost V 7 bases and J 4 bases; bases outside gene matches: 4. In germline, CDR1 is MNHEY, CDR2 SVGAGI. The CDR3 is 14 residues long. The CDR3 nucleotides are TGTGCCAGCACGGACAGGGGCGGCACCGGGGAGCTGTTTTTT. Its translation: CASTDRGGTGELFF.

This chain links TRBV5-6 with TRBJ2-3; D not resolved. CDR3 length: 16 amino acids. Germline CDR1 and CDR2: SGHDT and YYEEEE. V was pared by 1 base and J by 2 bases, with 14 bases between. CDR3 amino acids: CASSLPILGPTDTQYF. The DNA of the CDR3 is TGTGCCAGCAGCTTGCCAATCCTTGGCCCCACAGATACGCAGTATTTT.

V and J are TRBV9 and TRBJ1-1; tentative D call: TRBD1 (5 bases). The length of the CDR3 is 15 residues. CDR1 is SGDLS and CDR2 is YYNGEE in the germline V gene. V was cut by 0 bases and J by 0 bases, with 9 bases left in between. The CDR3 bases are TGTGCCAGCAGCGTAGGGGTGGACATGAACACTGAAGCTTTCTTT. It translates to CASSVGVDMNTEAFF.

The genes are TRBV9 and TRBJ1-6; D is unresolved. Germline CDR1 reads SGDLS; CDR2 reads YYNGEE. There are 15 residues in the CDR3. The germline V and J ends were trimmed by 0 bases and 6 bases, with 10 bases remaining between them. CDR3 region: CASSVGQAGNSPLHF. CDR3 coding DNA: TGTGCCAGCAGCGTAGGGCAGGCGGGTAATTCACCCCTCCACTTT.

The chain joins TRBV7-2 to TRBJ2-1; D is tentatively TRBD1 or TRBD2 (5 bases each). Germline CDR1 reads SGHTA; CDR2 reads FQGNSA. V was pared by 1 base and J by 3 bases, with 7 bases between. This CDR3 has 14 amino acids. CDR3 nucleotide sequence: TGTGCCAGCAGCTTAGGAGGGGACTACAATGAGCAGTTCTTC. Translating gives CASSLGGDYNEQFF.

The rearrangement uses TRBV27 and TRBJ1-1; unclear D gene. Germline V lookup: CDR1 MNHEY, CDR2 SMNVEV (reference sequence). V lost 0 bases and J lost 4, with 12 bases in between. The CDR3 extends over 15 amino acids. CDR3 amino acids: CASSLSLQSATEAFF. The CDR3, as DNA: TGTGCCAGCAGTTTATCGCTGCAGTCTGCCACTGAAGCTTTCTTT.

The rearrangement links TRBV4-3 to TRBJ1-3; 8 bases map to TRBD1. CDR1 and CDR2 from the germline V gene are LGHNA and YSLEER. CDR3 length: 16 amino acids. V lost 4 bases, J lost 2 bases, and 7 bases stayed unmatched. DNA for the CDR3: TGCGCCAGCAGCCGGAGACAGGGGAACCCTGGAAACACCATATATTTT. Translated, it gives CASSRRQGNPGNTIYF.

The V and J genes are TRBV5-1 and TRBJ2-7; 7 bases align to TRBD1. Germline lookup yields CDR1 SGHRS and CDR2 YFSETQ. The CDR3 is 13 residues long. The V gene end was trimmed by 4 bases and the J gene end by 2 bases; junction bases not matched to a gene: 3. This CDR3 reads CASSRDRAYEQYF. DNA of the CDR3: TGCGCCAGCAGCCGAGACAGGGCCTACGAGCAGTACTTC.

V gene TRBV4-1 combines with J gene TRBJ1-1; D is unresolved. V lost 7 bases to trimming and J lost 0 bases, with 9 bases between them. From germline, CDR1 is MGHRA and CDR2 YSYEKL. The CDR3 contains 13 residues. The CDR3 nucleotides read TGCGCCAGCACCCCGAGGGTGAACACTGAAGCTTTCTTT. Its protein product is CASTPRVNTEAFF.

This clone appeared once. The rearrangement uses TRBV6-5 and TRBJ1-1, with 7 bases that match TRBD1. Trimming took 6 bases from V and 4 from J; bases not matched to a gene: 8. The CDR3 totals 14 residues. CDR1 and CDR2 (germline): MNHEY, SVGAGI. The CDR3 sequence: CASSRQGVGTEAFF. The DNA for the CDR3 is TGTGCCAGCAGCAGACAGGGTGTCGGCACTGAAGCTTTCTTT.

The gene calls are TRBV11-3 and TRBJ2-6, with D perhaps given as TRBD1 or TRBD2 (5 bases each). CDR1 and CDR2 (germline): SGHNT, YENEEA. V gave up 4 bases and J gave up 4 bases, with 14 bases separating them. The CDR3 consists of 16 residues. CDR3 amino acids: CASSSPGPGGANVLTF. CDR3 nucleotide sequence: TGTGCCAGCAGCTCTCCGGGGCCGGGAGGGGCCAACGTCCTGACTTTC.

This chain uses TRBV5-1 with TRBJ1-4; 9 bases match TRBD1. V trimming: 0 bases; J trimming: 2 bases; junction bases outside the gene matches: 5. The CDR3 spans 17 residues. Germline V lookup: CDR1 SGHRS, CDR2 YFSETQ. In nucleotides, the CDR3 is TGCGCCAGCAGCTTGGCCGGACAGGGGAGGACTAATGAAAAACTGTTTTTT. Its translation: CASSLAGQGRTNEKLFF.

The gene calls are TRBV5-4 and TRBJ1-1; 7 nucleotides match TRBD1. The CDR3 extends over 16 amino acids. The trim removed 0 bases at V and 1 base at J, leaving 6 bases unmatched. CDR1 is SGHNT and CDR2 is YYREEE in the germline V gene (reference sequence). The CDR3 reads CASSLGGGSKNTEAFF. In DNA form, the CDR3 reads TGTGCCAGCAGCTTGGGAGGGGGCTCTAAGAACACTGAAGCTTTCTTT.

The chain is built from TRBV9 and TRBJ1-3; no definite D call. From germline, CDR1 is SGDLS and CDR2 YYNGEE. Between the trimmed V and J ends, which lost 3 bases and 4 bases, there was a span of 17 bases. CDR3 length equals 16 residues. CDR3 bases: TGTGCCAGCAGCGGATGGGCCTCCTCGGGAGGAAACACCATATATTTT. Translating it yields CASSGWASSGGNTIYF.

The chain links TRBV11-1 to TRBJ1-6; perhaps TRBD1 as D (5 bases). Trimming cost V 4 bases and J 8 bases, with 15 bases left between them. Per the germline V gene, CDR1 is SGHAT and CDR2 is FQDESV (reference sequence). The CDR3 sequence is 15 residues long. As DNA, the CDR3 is TGTGCCAGCAGCTCCGTTGGGGGGGAGGATTCACCCCTCCACTTT. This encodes CASSSVGGEDSPLHF. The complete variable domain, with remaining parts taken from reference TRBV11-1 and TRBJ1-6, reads EAEVAQSPRYKITEKSQAVAFWCDPISGHATLYWYRQILGQGPELLVQFQDESVVDDSQLPKDRFSAERLKGVDSTLKIQPAELGDSAMYLCASSSVGGEDSPLHFGNGTRLTVT.